Presented here are 18 T cell receptor beta chains from one specimen sequenced in a study of cytomegalovirus exposure and HLA in healthy donors. Amplification used 60 Vbeta primers and 13 Jbeta primers. Sequencing used immunoSEQ multiplex PCR; TCRdb keeps in-frame clones, though not all of them. The profile shows more than 110,000 clones, 80% of them singletons. The sample taken for sequencing was PBMCs. These receptors were collected from a man in his forties or fifties in good health and CMV-seronegative.

The genes are TRBV5-4 and TRBJ2-5; a weak D match, TRBD2 (6 bases). This CDR3 has 17 amino acids. Germline lookup yields CDR1 SGHNT and CDR2 YYREEE (reference sequence). The V gene lost 5 bases and the J gene lost 0 bases, with 20 bases spanning the gap. CDR3 DNA: TGTGCCAGCAGTCCCGGGGCCGGGGGTCTGTACCAAGAGACCCAGTACTTC. Its protein product is CASSPGAGGLYQETQYF.

The rearrangement uses TRBV7-2 and TRBJ1-5; TRBD1 aligns across 10 bases. The CDR3 runs 15 residues. Germline V gene lookup returns CDR1 SGHTA and CDR2 FQGNSA. V dropped 4 bases and J dropped 4; count of bases not matched to a gene: 4. This CDR3 is CASSYGQGGNQPQHF. In DNA form, the CDR3 reads TGTGCCAGCAGCTATGGACAGGGGGGGAATCAGCCCCAGCATTTT.

This clone is a singleton in its sample. V and J are TRBV6-1 and TRBJ2-5, with 10 bases that match TRBD1. Germline assignment: CDR1 MNHNS and CDR2 SASEGT. CDR3 length equals 14 residues. J gave up 5 bases and V 4 bases, and 4 bases lay outside the gene matches. The CDR3: CASSGGQGGETQYF. CDR3 DNA: TGTGCCAGCAGTGGAGGACAGGGGGGCGAGACCCAGTACTTC.

This chain joins TRBV19 and TRBJ1-6; 9 nucleotides agree with TRBD1. Germline CDR1 is LNHDA and CDR2 is SQIVND (reference sequence). The ends lost 7 bases at V and 0 bases at J; junction bases unmatched: 10. The CDR3 is 18 amino acids. The CDR3 loop is CASNPGTGLSSYNSPLHF. The DNA of the CDR3 is TGTGCCAGTAACCCCGGGACAGGGTTGAGCTCCTATAATTCACCCCTCCACTTT. Full variable domain (remainder filled in from reference TRBV19 and TRBJ1-6): DGGITQSPKYLFRKEGQNVTLSCEQNLNHDAMYWYRQDPGQGLRLIYYSQIVNDFQKGDIAEGYSVSREKKESFPLTVTSAQKNPTAFYLCASNPGTGLSSYNSPLHFGNGTRLTVT.

This chain connects TRBV7-9 to TRBJ2-5, with a tentative D call TRBD1 (5 bases). V was cut by 3 bases and J by 1 base, with 6 bases left in between. The CDR3 covers 13 residues. Looked up from germline, CDR1 is SEHNR and CDR2 is FQNEAQ (reference sequence). The CDR3 DNA reads TGTGCCAGCAGCTTGGACACCCAAGAGACCCAGTACTTC. As protein: CASSLDTQETQYF.

This chain joins TRBV27 and TRBJ1-2; the match to TRBD1 covers 7 bases. The CDR3 runs to 13 residues. Per germline, CDR1 MNHEY and CDR2 SMNVEV (reference sequence). The V and J ends lost 2 bases and 3 bases, in that order; junction bases with no gene match: 0. The CDR3 nucleotides are TGTGCCAGCAGTTTAGACAGGGACTATGGCTACACCTTC. Amino acid sequence: CASSLDRDYGYTF.

The chain is built from TRBV7-9 and TRBJ2-1, with 16 bases fitting TRBD2. CDR1 SEHNR and CDR2 FQNEAQ come from the germline V gene (reference sequence). V lost 4 bases to trimming and J lost 2 bases; unmatched junction nucleotides: 8. The CDR3 loop spans 19 amino acids. The DNA of the CDR3 is TGTGCCAGCAGCTCCACCGGGACTAGCGGGAGGGCCGCCTACAATGAGCAGTTCTTC. It translates to CASSSTGTSGRAAYNEQFF.

The chain combines TRBV9 with TRBJ2-3; D is undetermined. This CDR3 contains 13 residues. In germline, CDR1 is SGDLS, CDR2 YYNGEE. V was clipped by 3 bases and J by 3 bases, with 8 bases between them. In DNA form, the CDR3 reads TGTGCCAGCAGCGGCGACGGGACAGATACGCAGTATTTT. It translates to CASSGDGTDTQYF.

The chain couples TRBV15 to TRBJ2-5; 8 nucleotides match TRBD1. Trimming at V came to 3 bases and at J to 5 bases, leaving 8 bases not matched to a gene. Germline loops: CDR1 LNHNV, CDR2 YYDKDF (reference sequence). The CDR3 spans 15 residues. The CDR3 reads CATSRPTTGGETQYF. Written as DNA, the CDR3 is TGTGCCACCAGCAGGCCTACCACAGGGGGTGAGACCCAGTACTTC. Drawing the rest from reference TRBV15 and TRBJ2-5, the complete variable domain is DAMVIQNPRYQVTQFGKPVTLSCSQTLNHNVMYWYQQKSSQAPKLLFHYYDKDFNNEADTPDNFQSRRPNTSFCFLDIRSPGLGDTAMYLCATSRPTTGGETQYFGPGTRLLVL.

The rearrangement uses TRBV7-3 and TRBJ2-2, with 7 bases aligning to TRBD1. V was clipped by 5 bases and J by 4 bases; unmatched bases: 4. The CDR3 is 14 residues long. The V gene's germline CDR1 is SGHTA and CDR2 FQGTGA. CDR3 residues: CASSATGATGELFF. DNA for the CDR3: TGTGCCAGCAGCGCAACAGGGGCCACCGGGGAGCTGTTTTTT.

The chain links TRBV18 to TRBJ2-1; D perhaps matches TRBD1 (5 bases). CDR1 and CDR2 (germline): KGHSH, LQKENI. The germline V and J ends were trimmed by 3 bases and 6 bases, with 9 bases remaining between them. The CDR3 is made up of 13 amino acids. The chain's CDR3 is CASSPWGGNEQFF. In nucleotides, the CDR3 is TGTGCCAGCTCACCTTGGGGCGGCAATGAGCAGTTCTTC.

The chain couples TRBV7-9 to TRBJ1-5; D possibly corresponds to TRBD1 (6 bases). Trimming pared 3 bases from V and 5 bases from J, leaving 14 bases between. The V gene's germline CDR1 is SEHNR and CDR2 FQNEAQ (reference sequence). This CDR3 has 15 residues. CDR3 in amino acids: CASSFGDITDQPQHF. The CDR3 region has the DNA TGTGCCAGCAGCTTCGGGGACATCACCGATCAGCCCCAGCATTTT.

This clone was observed a handful of times. The chain carries TRBV16 and TRBJ1-5; TRBD1 agrees at 9 bases. The length of the CDR3 is 15 residues. After removal of 4 bases from V and 4 bases from J, the junction contained 5 bases not matched to a gene. Germline V gene sequence: CDR1 KGHSY, CDR2 FQNENV. The CDR3, as DNA: TGTGCCAGCAGCCCCCCACAGGGGGCGAATCAGCCCCAGCATTTT. This sequence encodes CASSPPQGANQPQHF.

This clone was found a few times. The chain carries TRBV6-5 and TRBJ2-3; D perhaps matches TRBD2 (6 bases). The germline V gene encodes CDR1 MNHEY and CDR2 SVGAGI. CDR3 length: 15 residues. V lost 5 bases, J lost 2 bases, and 14 bases lay in between. In nucleotides, the CDR3 is TGTGCCAGCAGTACCCAGGGAGGATTCACAGATACGCAGTATTTT. Translating gives CASSTQGGFTDTQYF.

The chain couples TRBV5-1 to TRBJ1-3; D not certain. Germline CDR1 SGHRS, CDR2 YFSETQ. The CDR3 consists of 14 residues. V dropped 0 bases and J dropped 8 bases, with 12 bases sitting between them. For the CDR3, the DNA is TGCGCCAGCAGCTTGGCGCAGACCGGGGACACCATATATTTT. Protein product: CASSLAQTGDTIYF.

This clone was seen a single time. CDR3 nucleotides: TGTGCCAGCAGTGCGGTACAGTCTAATGAAAAACTGTTTTTT. This gives the protein CASSAVQSNEKLFF. V usage is TRBV6-1 and J usage is TRBJ1-4; D is unresolved. Germline lookup yields CDR1 MNHNS and CDR2 SASEGT. Trimming stripped 4 bases from V and 3 bases from J, with 9 bases between. CDR3 size: 14 residues.

This clone was recorded only once. The V call is TRBV5-1, the J call TRBJ1-1, with TRBD1 matching 11 bases. CDR3 length: 16 residues. With 4 bases clipped from V and 1 base from J, the junction kept 6 bases outside the gene matches. Looked up from germline, CDR1 is SGHRS and CDR2 is YFSETQ. The CDR3 DNA sequence: TGCGCCAGCAGCCCCGGGACAGGGGGGGGGAACACTGAAGCTTTCTTT. Its protein product is CASSPGTGGGNTEAFF.

This rearrangement joins TRBV30 to TRBJ2-7; 9 nucleotides match TRBD1. J was trimmed by 5 bases and V by 0 bases; bases with no gene match: 2. The CDR3 consists of 13 residues. CDR1 GTSNPN and CDR2 SVGIG come from the germline V gene (reference sequence). The CDR3 DNA is TGTGCCTGGAGTGTGGGACAGGGAAACGAGCAGTACTTC. It yields the protein CAWSVGQGNEQYF.